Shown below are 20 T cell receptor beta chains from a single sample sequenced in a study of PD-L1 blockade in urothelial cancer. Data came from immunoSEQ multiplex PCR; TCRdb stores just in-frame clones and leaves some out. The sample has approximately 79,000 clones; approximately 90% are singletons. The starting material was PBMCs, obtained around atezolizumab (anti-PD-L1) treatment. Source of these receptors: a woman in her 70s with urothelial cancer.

The CDR3 nucleotides are TGTGCCAGCAGTGGACAGGGGGGAACGAACACCGGGGAGCTGTTTTTT. Translation gives CASSGQGGTNTGELFF. The V and J genes are TRBV7-6 and TRBJ2-2; 10 bases match TRBD1. The junction had 4 bases not matched to a gene; V was cut back by 6 bases and J by 0 bases. The CDR3 has 16 residues. Looked up from germline, CDR1 is SGHVS and CDR2 is FNYEAQ.

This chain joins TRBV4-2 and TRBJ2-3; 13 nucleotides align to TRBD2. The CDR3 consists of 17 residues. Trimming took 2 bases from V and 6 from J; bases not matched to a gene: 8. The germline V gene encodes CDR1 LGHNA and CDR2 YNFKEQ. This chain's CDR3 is CASSQTSLAGGPDTQYF. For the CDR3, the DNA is TGTGCCAGCAGCCAAACCTCACTAGCGGGGGGGCCTGATACGCAGTATTTT.

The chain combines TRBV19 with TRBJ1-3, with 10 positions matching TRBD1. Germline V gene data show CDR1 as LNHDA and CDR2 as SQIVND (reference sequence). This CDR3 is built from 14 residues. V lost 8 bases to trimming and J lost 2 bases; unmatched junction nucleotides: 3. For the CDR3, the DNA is TGTGCCAGTGACGGGACAGGGGCTGGAAACACCATATATTTT. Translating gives CASDGTGAGNTIYF.

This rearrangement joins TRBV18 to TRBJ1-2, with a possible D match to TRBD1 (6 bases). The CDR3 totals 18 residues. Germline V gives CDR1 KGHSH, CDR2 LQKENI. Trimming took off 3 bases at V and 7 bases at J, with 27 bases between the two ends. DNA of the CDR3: TGTGCCAGCTCACCGCTGGTCAGGACAGACGAGAAGGGGTCTGGCTACACCTTC. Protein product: CASSPLVRTDEKGSGYTF.

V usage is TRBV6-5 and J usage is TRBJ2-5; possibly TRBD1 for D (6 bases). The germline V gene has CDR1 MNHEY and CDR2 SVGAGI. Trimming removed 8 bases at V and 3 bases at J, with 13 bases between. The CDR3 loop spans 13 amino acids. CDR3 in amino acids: CASAWTVKETQYF. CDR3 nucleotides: TGTGCCAGCGCCTGGACAGTAAAAGAGACCCAGTACTTC.

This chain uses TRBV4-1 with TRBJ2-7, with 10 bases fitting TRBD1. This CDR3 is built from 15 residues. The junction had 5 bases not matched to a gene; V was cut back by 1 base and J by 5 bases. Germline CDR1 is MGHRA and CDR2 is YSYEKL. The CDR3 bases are TGCGCCAGCAGCCAAGGACAGGGGGCCGTTCACGAGCAGTACTTC. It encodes CASSQGQGAVHEQYF.

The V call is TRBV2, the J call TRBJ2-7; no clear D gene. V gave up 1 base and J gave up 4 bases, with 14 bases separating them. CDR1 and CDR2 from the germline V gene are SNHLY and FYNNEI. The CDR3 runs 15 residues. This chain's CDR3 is CASSEGAPPNYEQYF. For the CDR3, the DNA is TGTGCCAGCAGTGAAGGCGCGCCCCCTAATTACGAGCAGTACTTC.

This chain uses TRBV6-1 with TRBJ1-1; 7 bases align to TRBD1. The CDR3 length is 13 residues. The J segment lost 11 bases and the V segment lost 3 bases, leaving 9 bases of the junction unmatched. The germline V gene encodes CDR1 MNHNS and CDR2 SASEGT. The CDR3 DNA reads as TGTGCCAGCAGTGACCAGGGGGGTTTTTCGGCTTTCTTT. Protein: CASSDQGGFSAFF.

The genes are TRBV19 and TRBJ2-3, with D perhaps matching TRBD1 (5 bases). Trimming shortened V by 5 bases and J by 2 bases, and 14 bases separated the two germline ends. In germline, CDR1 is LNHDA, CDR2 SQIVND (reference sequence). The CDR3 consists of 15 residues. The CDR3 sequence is CASSQGAPDTDTQYF. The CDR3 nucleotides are TGTGCCAGTAGTCAAGGGGCCCCGGACACAGATACGCAGTATTTT.

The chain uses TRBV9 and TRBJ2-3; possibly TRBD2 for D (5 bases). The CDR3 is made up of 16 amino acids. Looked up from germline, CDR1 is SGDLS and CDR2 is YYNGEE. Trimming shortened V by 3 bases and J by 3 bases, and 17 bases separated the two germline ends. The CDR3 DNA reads TGTGCCAGCAGCGCAGGACTGATCGTGGTTACAGATACGCAGTATTTT. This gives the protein CASSAGLIVVTDTQYF. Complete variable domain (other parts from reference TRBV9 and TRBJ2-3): DSGVTQTPKHLITATGQRVTLRCSPRSGDLSVYWYQQSLDQGLQFLIQYYNGEERAKGNILERFSAQQFPDLHSELNLSSLELGDSALYFCASSAGLIVVTDTQYFGPGTRLTVL.

CDR3 DNA: TGTGCCAGCAAGCGGTCCACTAGCGGGTGGAGCTCCTACGAGCAGTACTTC. This gives the protein CASKRSTSGWSSYEQYF. The rearrangement joins TRBV28 to TRBJ2-7, with TRBD2 identical over 9 bases. The CDR3 totals 17 residues. CDR1 and CDR2 from the germline V gene are MDHEN and SYDVKM. V dropped 7 bases and J dropped 0; count of bases not matched to a gene: 13.

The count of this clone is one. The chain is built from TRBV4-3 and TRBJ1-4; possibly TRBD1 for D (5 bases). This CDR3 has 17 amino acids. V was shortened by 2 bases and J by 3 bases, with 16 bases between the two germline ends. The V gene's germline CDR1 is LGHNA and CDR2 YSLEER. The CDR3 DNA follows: TGCGCCAGCAGCCAAACTTCGTGGGCGGGGGCTAATGAAAAACTGTTTTTT. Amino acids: CASSQTSWAGANEKLFF.

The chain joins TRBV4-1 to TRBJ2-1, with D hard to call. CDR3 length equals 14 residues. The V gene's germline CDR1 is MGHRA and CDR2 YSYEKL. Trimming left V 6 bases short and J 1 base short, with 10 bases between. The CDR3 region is CASSLGHSYNEQFF. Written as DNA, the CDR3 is TGCGCCAGCAGTCTAGGTCATTCCTACAATGAGCAGTTCTTC.

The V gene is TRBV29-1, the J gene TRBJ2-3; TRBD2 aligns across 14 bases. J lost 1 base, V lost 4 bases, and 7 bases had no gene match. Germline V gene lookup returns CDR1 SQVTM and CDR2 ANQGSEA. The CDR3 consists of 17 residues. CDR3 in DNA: TGCAGCGTTGTTGGGACTAGCGGGAGTGGGGGCACAGATACGCAGTATTTT. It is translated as CSVVGTSGSGGTDTQYF.

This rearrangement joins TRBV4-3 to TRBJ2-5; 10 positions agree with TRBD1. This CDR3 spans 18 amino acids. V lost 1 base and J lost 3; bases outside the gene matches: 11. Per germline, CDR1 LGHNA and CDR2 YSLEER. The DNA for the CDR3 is TGCGCCAGCAGCCAAGGTCCCCTCAGGGACAGGGGCGAAGAGACCCAGTACTTC. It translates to CASSQGPLRDRGEETQYF.

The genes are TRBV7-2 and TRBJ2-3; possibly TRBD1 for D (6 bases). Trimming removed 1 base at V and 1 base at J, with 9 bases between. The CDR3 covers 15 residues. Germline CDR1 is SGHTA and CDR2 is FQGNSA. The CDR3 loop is CASSLDQGRTDTQYF. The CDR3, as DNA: TGTGCCAGCAGCTTAGATCAGGGGCGCACAGATACGCAGTATTTT.

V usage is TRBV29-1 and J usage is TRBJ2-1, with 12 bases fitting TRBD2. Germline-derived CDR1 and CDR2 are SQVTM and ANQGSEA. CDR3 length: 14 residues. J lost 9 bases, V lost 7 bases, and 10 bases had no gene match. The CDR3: CSAGLAGFWGEQFF. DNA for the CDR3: TGCAGCGCCGGACTAGCGGGATTTTGGGGTGAGCAGTTCTTC.

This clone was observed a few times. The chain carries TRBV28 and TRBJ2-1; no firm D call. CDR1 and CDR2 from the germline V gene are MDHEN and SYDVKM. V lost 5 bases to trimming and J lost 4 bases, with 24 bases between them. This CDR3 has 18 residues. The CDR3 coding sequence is TGTGCCAGCAGTATACGACTGGTCCCCAAATTCCGTTACAATGAGCAGTTCTTC. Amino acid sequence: CASSIRLVPKFRYNEQFF.

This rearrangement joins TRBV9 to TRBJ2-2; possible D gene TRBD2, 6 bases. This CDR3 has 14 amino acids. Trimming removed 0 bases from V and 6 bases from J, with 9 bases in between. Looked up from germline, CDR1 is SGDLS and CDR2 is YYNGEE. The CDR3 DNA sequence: TGTGCCAGCAGCGTAGCGGAGGGGTCCGGGGAGCTGTTTTTT. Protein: CASSVAEGSGELFF.

CDR3 sequence: CATSGRTSAGTDTQYF. For the CDR3, the DNA is TGTGCCACCAGCGGTCGGACTAGCGCAGGTACAGATACGCAGTATTTT. The chain has TRBV15 and TRBJ2-3; 9 bases fit TRBD2. The J segment lost 3 bases and the V segment lost 5 bases, leaving 9 bases of the junction unmatched. The CDR3 consists of 16 residues. Per germline, CDR1 LNHNV and CDR2 YYDKDF (reference sequence).